This T cell receptor beta chain was identified during a study of cytomegalovirus exposure and HLA in healthy donors. PCR employed 60 Vbeta and 13 Jbeta primers. In the authors' methods: Roughly 73 million unique TCR beta chains, some 10 million of them shared, were counted by a later analysis. Data came from immunoSEQ multiplex PCR; TCRdb stores just in-frame clones and leaves some out. The V and J calls and clone size are taken from that table; D and trimming were inferred from the DNA. Of 180,000 or so clones detected, about three quarters appear once; the ten largest clones hold approximately 1.5%. CDR1 and CDR2 from the germline V gene are GTSNPN and SVGIG (reference sequence). The V gene end was trimmed by 0 bases and the J gene end by 3 bases; junction bases not matched to a gene: 10. CDR3 length: 16 amino acids.

The chain uses TRBV30 and TRBJ1-2; the match to TRBD1 covers 7 bases. Sequenced material: PBMCs. The TCR sequence derives from a man younger than 35 in good health and CMV-seronegative. For the CDR3, the DNA is TGTGCCTGGAGTGTACACGGTACAGGGGATTACTATGGCTACACCTTC. Its translation: CAWSVHGTGDYYGYTF.